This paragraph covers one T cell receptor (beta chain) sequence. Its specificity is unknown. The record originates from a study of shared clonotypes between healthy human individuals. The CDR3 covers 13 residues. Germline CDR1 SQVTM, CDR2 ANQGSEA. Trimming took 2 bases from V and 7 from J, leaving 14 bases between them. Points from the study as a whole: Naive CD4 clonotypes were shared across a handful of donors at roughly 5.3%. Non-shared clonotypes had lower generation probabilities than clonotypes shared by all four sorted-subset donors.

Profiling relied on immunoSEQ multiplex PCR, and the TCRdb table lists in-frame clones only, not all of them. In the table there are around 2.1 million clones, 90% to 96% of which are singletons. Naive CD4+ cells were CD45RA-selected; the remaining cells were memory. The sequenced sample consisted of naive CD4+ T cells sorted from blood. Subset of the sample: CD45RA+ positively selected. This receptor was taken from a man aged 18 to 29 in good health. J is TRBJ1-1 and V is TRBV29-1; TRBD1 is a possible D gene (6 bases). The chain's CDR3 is CSVERGLRNEAFF. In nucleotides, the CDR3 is TGCAGCGTTGAACGGGGGCTGCGGAATGAAGCTTTCTTT.